The 15 T cell receptor beta chains below come from one sample, sequenced in a study of T cells in Graves' hyperthyroidism and ophthalmopathy. Researchers took RNA transcripts and amplified the TCR beta CDR3 regions from them. RT-PCR in the first round (using the HTBI primer set) targeted the TCR CDR3. MiXCR, applied by TCRdb to the multiplex PCR reads, yields one record per CDR3 protein. The profile shows about 700,000 distinct CDR3 sequences, around 15% of them singletons. Sequencing used blood. These receptor sequences come from a woman aged 18-29 years with Graves' hyperthyroidism.

This clonotype was observed a few times. The V gene is TRBV2, the J gene TRBJ1-4, with D unclear. Trimming left V 6 bases short and J 7 bases short, with 9 bases between. CDR1 and CDR2 from the germline V gene are SNHLY and FYNNEI. The CDR3 has 12 amino acids. CDR3 DNA: TGTGCCAGCAGGCCCTCAGGTGAAAAACTGTTTTTT. Translation: CASRPSGEKLFF.

This clonotype has only a few counts. V and J are TRBV5-5 and TRBJ2-1, with 12 bases lining up with TRBD2. Germline assignment: CDR1 SGHKS and CDR2 YYEKEE (reference sequence). The CDR3 length is 16 residues. With 4 bases clipped from V and 8 bases from J, the junction kept 10 bases outside the gene matches. The CDR3: CASSAGLAGGPDEQFF. Here the CDR3 DNA reads TGTGCCAGCAGCGCCGGGCTAGCGGGAGGGCCTGATGAGCAGTTCTTC. Based on the CDR3 plus reference TRBV5-5 and TRBJ2-1, the full variable domain is DAGVTQSPTHLIKTRGQQVTLRCSPISGHKSVSWYQQVLGQGPQFIFQYYEKEERGRGNFPDRFSARQFPNYSSELNVNALLLGDSALYLCASSAGLAGGPDEQFFGPGTRLTVL.

The V call is TRBV7-3, the J call TRBJ2-1; TRBD1 matches at 8 bases. The CDR3 length is 16 residues. V was clipped by 2 bases and J by 7 bases; unmatched bases: 10. Germline lookup yields CDR1 SGHTA and CDR2 FQGTGA. For the CDR3, the DNA is TGTGCCAGCAGCTTAGTACTCGGACAGGGTGGGAATGAGCAGTTCTTC. Translated: CASSLVLGQGGNEQFF.

This clonotype has a count of ten or more. This rearrangement joins TRBV5-1 to TRBJ1-1; possibly TRBD1 for D (5 bases). This CDR3 has 15 residues. The V end was cut by 0 bases, the J end by 1 base, with 10 bases between. CDR1 and CDR2 from the germline V gene are SGHRS and YFSETQ. The CDR3 bases are TGCGCCAGCAGCTTGGGCTTGGGGGGGAACACTGAAGCTTTCTTT. It is translated as CASSLGLGGNTEAFF.

This clonotype was observed a handful of times. The V and J genes are TRBV5-1 and TRBJ2-1; TRBD1 aligns across 9 bases. This CDR3 is 14 amino acids long. Trimming cost V 0 bases and J 10 bases; bases outside gene matches: 5. CDR1 and CDR2 (germline): SGHRS, YFSETQ. The CDR3 loop is CASSLGDRELEQFF. As DNA, the CDR3 is TGCGCCAGCAGCTTGGGGGACAGGGAGCTCGAGCAGTTCTTC.

At least ten counts were recorded for this clonotype. The chain uses TRBV7-9 and TRBJ2-3; 7 bases are shared with TRBD1. J gave up 2 bases and V 5 bases, and 4 bases lay outside the gene matches. Looked up from germline, CDR1 is SEHNR and CDR2 is FQNEAQ (reference sequence). This CDR3 is 14 amino acids long. The CDR3 here is CASSPDRSTDTQYF. CDR3 bases: TGTGCCAGCAGCCCGGACAGGTCCACAGATACGCAGTATTTT. The full variable domain, with the rest looked up from reference TRBV7-9 and TRBJ2-3, is DTGVSQNPRHKITKRGQNVTFRCDPISEHNRLYWYRQTLGQGPEFLTYFQNEAQLEKSRLLSDRFSAERPKGSFSTLEIQRTEQGDSAMYLCASSPDRSTDTQYFGPGTRLTVL.

The rearrangement joins TRBV19 to TRBJ1-5, with D hard to call. This CDR3 spans 15 amino acids. Between the trimmed V and J ends, which lost 1 base and 3 bases, there was a span of 10 bases. Germline lookup yields CDR1 LNHDA and CDR2 SQIVND (reference sequence). CDR3 DNA sequence: TGTGCCAGTAGTATAGCCGACCTTCTCAATCAGCCCCAGCATTTT. It yields the protein CASSIADLLNQPQHF.

This clonotype was recorded a few times. The chain combines TRBV4-1 with TRBJ2-1, with D hard to call. Looked up from germline, CDR1 is MGHRA and CDR2 is YSYEKL. The V and J ends lost 4 bases and 4 bases respectively, with 23 bases between them. This CDR3 comprises 18 residues. CDR3 residues: CASSRSTDTMTWYNEQFF. The CDR3 DNA follows: TGCGCCAGCAGCCGCTCCACTGATACTATGACCTGGTACAATGAGCAGTTCTTC.

This clonotype was seen a few times. V and J are TRBV18 and TRBJ1-3; tentatively, D is TRBD1 (6 bases). Germline V gene data show CDR1 as KGHSH and CDR2 as LQKENI. V dropped 4 bases and J dropped 4 bases, with 14 bases sitting between them. This CDR3 is 15 amino acids long. The CDR3 sequence is CASSLHRDRGNTIYF. The CDR3 coding sequence is TGTGCCAGCTCACTTCACAGGGATCGAGGAAACACCATATATTTT.

This clonotype was seen at least ten times. The CDR3 is CASSNAGGPTIEQFF. DNA of the CDR3: TGTGCCAGCAGTAACGCGGGAGGGCCCACAATTGAGCAGTTCTTC. The rearrangement links TRBV2 to TRBJ2-1, with 9 bases fitting TRBD2. CDR1 and CDR2 from the germline V gene are SNHLY and FYNNEI. The length of the CDR3 is 15 residues. Trimming at V came to 5 bases and at J to 9 bases, leaving 11 bases not matched to a gene.

In this sample, this clonotype turned up a few times. The chain combines TRBV5-1 with TRBJ2-3; unclear D gene. Germline CDR1 is SGHRS and CDR2 is YFSETQ. V was pared by 3 bases and J by 0 bases, with 11 bases between. CDR3 length equals 15 residues. The CDR3 region is CASSSRKTSTDTQYF. The CDR3, as DNA: TGCGCCAGCAGCTCCCGAAAGACGAGCACAGATACGCAGTATTTT.

This clonotype appeared many times. V and J are TRBV11-1 and TRBJ2-7; TRBD2 matches 7 bases. Germline V gene sequence: CDR1 SGHAT, CDR2 FQDESV (reference sequence). V dropped 5 bases and J dropped 4; count of bases not matched to a gene: 5. The CDR3 contains 13 residues. DNA of the CDR3: TGTGCCAGCAGCCGGGGAGGGGAGTACGAGCAGTACTTC. It translates to CASSRGGEYEQYF.

In its sample, this clonotype was seen many times. This chain's CDR3 is CASTKPDSDSTDTQYF. The CDR3 DNA sequence: TGTGCCAGCACCAAACCCGACTCCGACAGCACAGATACGCAGTATTTT. The chain has TRBV7-9 and TRBJ2-3; D remains unclear. There are 16 residues in the CDR3. Germline V CDR1 and CDR2: SEHNR, FQNEAQ (reference sequence). V was cut by 7 bases and J by 0 bases, with 17 bases left in between. Based on the CDR3 plus reference TRBV7-9 and TRBJ2-3, the full variable domain is DTGVSQNPRHKITKRGQNVTFRCDPISEHNRLYWYRQTLGQGPEFLTYFQNEAQLEKSRLLSDRFSAERPKGSFSTLEIQRTEQGDSAMYLCASTKPDSDSTDTQYFGPGTRLTVL.

This clonotype was found a few times. This rearrangement joins TRBV6-5 to TRBJ1-1; D is unresolved. With 1 base removed from V and 5 bases from J, the gap between germline ends came to 11 bases. Germline assignment: CDR1 MNHEY and CDR2 SVGAGI. CDR3 length: 14 amino acids. Here the CDR3 reads CASSYLGLRTEAFF. DNA of the CDR3: TGTGCCAGCAGTTACTTAGGTCTCCGGACTGAAGCTTTCTTT.

The rearrangement joins TRBV29-1 to TRBJ2-2; D is possibly TRBD1 or TRBD2 (5 bases each). V lost 5 bases to trimming and J lost 3 bases, with 13 bases between them. The CDR3 extends over 14 amino acids. Germline V lookup: CDR1 SQVTM, CDR2 ANQGSEA. CDR3 DNA: TGCAGCGTTTTGGGGACGGCGCACACCGGGGAGCTGTTTTTT. The encoded protein is CSVLGTAHTGELFF.